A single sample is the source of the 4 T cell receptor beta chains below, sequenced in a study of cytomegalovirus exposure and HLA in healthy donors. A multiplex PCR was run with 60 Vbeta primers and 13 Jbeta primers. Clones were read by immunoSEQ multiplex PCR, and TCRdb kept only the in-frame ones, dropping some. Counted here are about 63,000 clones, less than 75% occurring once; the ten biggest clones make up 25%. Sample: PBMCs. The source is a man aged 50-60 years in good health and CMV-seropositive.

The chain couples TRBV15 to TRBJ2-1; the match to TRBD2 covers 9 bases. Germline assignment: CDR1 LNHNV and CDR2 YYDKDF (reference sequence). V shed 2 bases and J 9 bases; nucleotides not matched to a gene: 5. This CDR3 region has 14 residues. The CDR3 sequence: CATSRPRGGSEQFF. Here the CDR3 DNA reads TGTGCCACCAGCAGACCGCGGGGGGGGAGTGAGCAGTTCTTC.

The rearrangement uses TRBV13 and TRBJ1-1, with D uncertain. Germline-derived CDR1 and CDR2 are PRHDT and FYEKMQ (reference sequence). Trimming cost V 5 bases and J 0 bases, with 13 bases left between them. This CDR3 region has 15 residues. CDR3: CASSDRRGMNTEAFF. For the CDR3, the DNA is TGTGCCAGCAGCGACCGACGAGGGATGAACACTGAAGCTTTCTTT. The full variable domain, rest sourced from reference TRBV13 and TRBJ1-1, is AAGVIQSPRHLIKEKRETATLKCYPIPRHDTVYWYQQGPGQDPQFLISFYEKMQSDKGSIPDRFSAQQFSDYHSELNMSSLELGDSALYFCASSDRRGMNTEAFFGQGTRLTVV.

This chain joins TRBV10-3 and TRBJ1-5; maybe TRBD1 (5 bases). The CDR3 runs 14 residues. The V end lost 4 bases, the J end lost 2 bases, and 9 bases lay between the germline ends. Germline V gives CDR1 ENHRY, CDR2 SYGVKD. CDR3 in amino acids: CAISGGEGNQPQHF. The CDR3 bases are TGTGCCATCAGTGGGGGGGAGGGCAATCAGCCCCAGCATTTT.

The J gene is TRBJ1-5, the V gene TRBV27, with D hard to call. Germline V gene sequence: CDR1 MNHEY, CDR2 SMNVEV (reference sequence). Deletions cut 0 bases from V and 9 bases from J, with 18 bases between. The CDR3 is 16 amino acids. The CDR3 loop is CASSLSLEGSHWPQHF. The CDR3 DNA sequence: TGTGCCAGCAGTTTATCATTGGAGGGCTCCCATTGGCCCCAGCATTTT.